This T cell receptor beta chain was recorded in a study of patients and donors after allogeneic stem cell transplantation. CDR3 length: 12 residues. CDR1 and CDR2 from the germline V gene are MNHEY and SMNVEV (reference sequence). Trimming left V 8 bases short and J 1 base short, with 6 bases between. TCRdb re-analysed the RT-PCR reads in MiXCR, keeping a single row per CDR3 protein. Seen here are about 34,000 distinct CDR3 sequences, less than 45% observed once, and the top ten hold around 80%. Source material: blood, either unsorted or a sorted T cell fraction (not recorded which). The receptor's source is a human donor who was either an allogeneic HSCT recipient or a stem cell or donor lymphocyte infusion donor (not recorded which). It is not recorded whose cells these are; they may come from a transplant donor. The chain carries TRBV27 and TRBJ1-5; tentatively, D is TRBD1 (5 bases). Here the CDR3 DNA reads TGTGCCAGCGGGACCAGCAATCAGCCCCAGCATTTT. Protein: CASGTSNQPQHF.